This T cell receptor beta chain was sequenced for a study of vaccination effects on CD4 cells after COVID-19. Produced via immunoSEQ multiplex PCR; TCRdb's table is partial and in-frame only. Here the sample spans some 27,000 clones, approximately 65% being singletons. Points on this clone: The antigen remains undetermined.

When less than 13 days of culture had elapsed, CD4+ T cells were isolated. Previously uninfected by SARS-CoV-2, the vaccine recipients also showed negative nucleocapsid antibodies. On both days 3 and 7, half of the culture medium was replaced with IL-2 medium. The CDR3 sequence is 16 residues long. Germline assignment: CDR1 SGHRS and CDR2 YFSETQ. V lost 0 bases and J lost 4, with 11 bases in between. The V call is TRBV5-1, the J call TRBJ2-6; D may be TRBD2 (6 bases). The TCR comes from a human donor who received a COVID-19 vaccine. The sample here was CD4+ T cells from PBMCs cultured without peptide, taken before COVID-19 vaccination. In DNA form, the CDR3 reads TGCGCCAGCAGCTTGGTCGGGGGATCCGGGGCCAACGTCCTGACTTTC. Amino acids: CASSLVGGSGANVLTF. Drawing the rest from reference TRBV5-1 and TRBJ2-6, the complete variable domain is KAGVTQTPRYLIKTRGQQVTLSCSPISGHRSVSWYQQTPGQGLQFLFEYFSETQRNKGNFPGRFSGRQFSNSRSEMNVSTLELGDSALYLCASSLVGGSGANVLTFGAGSRLTVL.